This T cell receptor (beta chain) derives from a study of OX40 agonist ivuxolimab in advanced cancers. In the study overall: Of mixed ages from about 23 to 90 and averaging around 60 years, the group was roughly 85% male. The eligibility criteria allowed prior anti-PD-1, anti-PD-L1 or anti-CTLA-4 therapy, and 40% had some.

V lost 5 bases, J lost 1 base, and 11 bases lay in between. Germline V gene sequence: CDR1 LNHNV, CDR2 YYDKDF (reference sequence). CDR3 size: 14 residues. Details on this clone: Its target is unknown.

General study findings and limits: The 0.1-3.0 mg/kg partial responders had among the lowest clonal expansion.

Assay: immunoSEQ multiplex PCR; the TCRdb copy retains only in-frame clones and omits some. The data show approximately 20,000 clones, with about nine tenths seen just once and roughly 13% held by the top ten. The chain uses TRBV15 and TRBJ1-1; D is possibly TRBD1 (6 bases). The TCR originated in an adult with an advanced solid tumor such as melanoma, head and neck, liver or kidney cancer. The sample consisted of CD4+ or CD8+ T cells sorted from blood, taken in a trial of the OX40 agonist ivuxolimab. CDR3 in DNA: TGTGCCACCAGCGCCGAGGGGGGGAACACTGAAGCTTTCTTT. Translating gives CATSAEGGNTEAFF.